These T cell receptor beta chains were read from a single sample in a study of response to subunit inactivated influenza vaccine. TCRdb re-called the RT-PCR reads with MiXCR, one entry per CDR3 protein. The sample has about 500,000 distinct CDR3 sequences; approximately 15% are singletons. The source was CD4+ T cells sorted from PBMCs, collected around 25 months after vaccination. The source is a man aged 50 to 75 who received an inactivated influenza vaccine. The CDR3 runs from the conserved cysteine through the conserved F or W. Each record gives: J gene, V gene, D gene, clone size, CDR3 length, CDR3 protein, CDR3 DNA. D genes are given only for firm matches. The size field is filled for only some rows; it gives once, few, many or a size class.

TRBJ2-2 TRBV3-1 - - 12 CASSHGPGELFF TGTGCCAGCAGCCATGGTCCAGGGGAGCTGTTTTTT
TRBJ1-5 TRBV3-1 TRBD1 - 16 CASSQGQGLSNQPQHF TGTGCCAGCAGCCAAGGACAGGGCCTTAGCAATCAGCCCCAGCATTTT
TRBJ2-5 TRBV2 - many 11 CASSEWETQYF TGTGCCAGCAGTGAATGGGAGACCCAGTACTTC
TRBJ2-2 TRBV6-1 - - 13 CASSPSYTGELFF TGTGCCAGCAGCCCTAGTTACACCGGGGAGCTGTTTTTT
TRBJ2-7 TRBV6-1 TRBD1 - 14 CASRADRELREQYF TGTGCCAGCAGAGCCGACAGGGAACTTCGCGAGCAGTACTTC
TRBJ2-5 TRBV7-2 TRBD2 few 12 CATSGGQETQYF TGTGCCACCTCGGGAGGACAAGAGACCCAGTACTTC
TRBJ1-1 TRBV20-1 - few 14 CSARDSRTVEGAFF TGCAGTGCTAGAGATAGCAGGACAGTGGAGGGAGCTTTCTTT
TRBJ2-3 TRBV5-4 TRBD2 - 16 CASSHLSGGMADTQYF TGTGCCAGCAGCCACCTTAGCGGGGGTATGGCAGATACGCAGTATTTT
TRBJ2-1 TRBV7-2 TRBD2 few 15 CASTWIAGGYNEQFF TGTGCCAGCACCTGGATAGCGGGAGGCTACAATGAGCAGTTCTTC
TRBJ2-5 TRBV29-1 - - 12 CSARGTRETQYF TGCAGCGCAAGGGGGACTCGGGAGACCCAGTACTTC
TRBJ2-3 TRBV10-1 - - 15 CASSERGQGADTQYF TGCGCCAGCAGTGAACGCGGCCAAGGAGCAGATACGCAGTATTTT
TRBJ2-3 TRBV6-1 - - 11 CASSTEDTQYF TGTGCCAGCAGCACGGAAGATACGCAGTATTTT
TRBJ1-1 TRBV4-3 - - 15 CASSEDSLKNTEAFF TGCGCCAGCAGCGAGGACAGCCTTAAGAACACTGAAGCTTTCTTT
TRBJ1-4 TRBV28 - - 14 CASSNQGTFEKLFF TGTGCCAGCAGCAACCAGGGGACATTTGAAAAACTGTTTTTT
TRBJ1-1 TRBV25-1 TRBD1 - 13 CASNTGTAYEAFF TGTGCCAGCAACACCGGGACAGCCTATGAAGCTTTCTTT